Presented here are 31 T cell receptor beta chains from one specimen sequenced in a study of blood T cell repertoires in COVID-19. Profiled with immunoSEQ multiplex PCR; TCRdb holds only in-frame clones, not every one. The sample lists about 150,000 clones; 60% to 85% were seen once. Material: peripheral blood. These TCRs come from a man at least 80 years old with acute or convalescent COVID-19.

The chain has TRBV2 and TRBJ1-3; 7 nucleotides align to TRBD1. CDR3 length: 16 amino acids. Germline V CDR1 and CDR2: SNHLY, FYNNEI. Germline trimming cut 4 bases from V and 0 bases from J; bases unmatched to any gene: 6. The CDR3 region is CASSGGQLDSGNTIYF. As DNA, the CDR3 is TGTGCCAGCAGTGGGGGACAGTTAGACTCTGGAAACACCATATATTTT.

This clone occurred once. The V and J genes are TRBV29-1 and TRBJ1-1, with a tentative D call TRBD1 (6 bases). The ends were cut back, 6 bases at V and 0 bases at J, with 11 bases in the middle. The CDR3 extends over 13 amino acids. CDR1 SQVTM and CDR2 ANQGSEA come from the germline V gene. The CDR3 spells CSVAWDMNTEAFF. Written as DNA, the CDR3 is TGCAGCGTGGCGTGGGACATGAACACTGAAGCTTTCTTT. Full variable domain (outside the CDR3, taken from reference TRBV29-1 and TRBJ1-1): SAVISQKPSRDICQRGTSLTIQCQVDSQVTMMFWYRQQPGQSLTLIATANQGSEATYESGFVIDKFPISRPNLTFSTLTVSNMSPEDSSIYLCSVAWDMNTEAFFGQGTRLTVV.

This chain uses TRBV5-4 with TRBJ2-3; TRBD2 matches at 11 bases. The CDR3 runs to 15 residues. The V gene end was trimmed by 5 bases and the J gene end by 4 bases; junction bases not matched to a gene: 6. CDR1 SGHNT and CDR2 YYREEE come from the germline V gene (reference sequence). The CDR3 here is CASRIAGGPPDTQYF. The CDR3 DNA reads as TGTGCCAGCAGAATAGCGGGGGGGCCGCCAGATACGCAGTATTTT.

Worth noting for this clone: At one of its ends the junction is not consistent with the germline gene, which may arise from a read error. The chain has TRBV27 and TRBJ2-1, with D possibly being TRBD2 (6 bases). CDR1 and CDR2 from the germline V gene are MNHEY and SMNVEV (reference sequence). The CDR3 extends over 13 amino acids. CDR3 sequence reads: CASSWDSNNEQFF. DNA of the CDR3: TGTGCCAGCAGTTGGGACTCCAACAATGAGCAGTTCTTC.

This rearrangement joins TRBV2 to TRBJ2-1, with 11 bases identical to TRBD2. The trim removed 4 bases at V and 7 bases at J, leaving 3 bases unmatched. The length of the CDR3 is 14 residues. The V gene's germline CDR1 is SNHLY and CDR2 FYNNEI. The CDR3 bases are TGTGCCAGCAGTGTAGCGGGGGGGCTGAATGAGCAGTTCTTC. It specifies CASSVAGGLNEQFF.

Here the CDR3 DNA reads TGTGCCAGCAGCGTAGGGTCCAAGCGGGGGAACACAGATACGCAGTATTTT. Translation: CASSVGSKRGNTDTQYF. The chain couples TRBV9 to TRBJ2-3; TRBD2 matches 8 bases. The CDR3 sequence is 17 residues long. CDR1 is SGDLS, CDR2 YYNGEE, per germline. V shed 0 bases, J shed 2 bases, and the junction held 8 bases outside the gene matches. The full variable domain, its missing parts supplied by reference TRBV9 and TRBJ2-3, is DSGVTQTPKHLITATGQRVTLRCSPRSGDLSVYWYQQSLDQGLQFLIQYYNGEERAKGNILERFSAQQFPDLHSELNLSSLELGDSALYFCASSVGSKRGNTDTQYFGPGTRLTVL.

This sequence joins TRBV14 and TRBJ1-3; D call uncertain. Germline CDR1 and CDR2: SGHDN and FVKESK. The CDR3 extends over 16 amino acids. V was pared by 0 bases and J by 0 bases, with 9 bases between. The CDR3 here is CASSQDLGPSGNTIYF. CDR3 bases: TGTGCCAGCAGCCAAGATCTGGGCCCCTCTGGAAACACCATATATTTT.

The rearrangement links TRBV5-5 to TRBJ1-2; TRBD1 matches at 11 bases. The CDR3 spans 15 residues. CDR1 and CDR2 from the germline V gene are SGHKS and YYEKEE (reference sequence). V lost 3 bases to trimming and J lost 8 bases; unmatched junction nucleotides: 9. CDR3 coding DNA: TGTGCCAGCAGCTCGGGAATGGGACAGGGGGAAGGCTACACCTTC. This codes for CASSSGMGQGEGYTF.

This clone was picked up a small number of times. The chain combines TRBV6-1 with TRBJ2-7; 8 bases are a match to TRBD2. The J segment lost 5 bases and the V segment lost 3 bases, leaving 3 bases of the junction unmatched. Germline lookup yields CDR1 MNHNS and CDR2 SASEGT. The length of the CDR3 is 13 residues. CDR3 residues: CASSDGGGHEQYF. CDR3 in DNA: TGTGCCAGCAGTGACGGGGGGGGGCACGAGCAGTACTTC.

V and J are TRBV6-1 and TRBJ2-1, with TRBD2 identical over 7 bases. There are 16 residues in the CDR3. Per germline, CDR1 MNHNS and CDR2 SASEGT. The V and J ends lost 1 base and 0 bases, in that order; junction bases with no gene match: 3. This CDR3 reads CASSEGTSGSYNEQFF. The CDR3 DNA is TGTGCCAGCAGTGAAGGGACTAGTGGCTCCTACAATGAGCAGTTCTTC.

CDR3 sequence reads: CASSFLDRRLEAFF. The CDR3 nucleotides read TGTGCCAGCAGCTTCCTTGACAGGAGGCTTGAAGCTTTCTTT. The chain joins TRBV11-2 to TRBJ1-1; weak D call: TRBD1 (6 bases). The CDR3 contains 14 residues. Trimming cost V 3 bases and J 7 bases, with 15 bases left between them. Germline CDR1 is SGHAT and CDR2 is FQNNGV. The full variable domain, rest sourced from reference TRBV11-2 and TRBJ1-1, is EAGVAQSPRYKIIEKRQSVAFWCNPISGHATLYWYQQILGQGPKLLIQFQNNGVVDDSQLPKDRFSAERLKGVDSTLKIQPAKLEDSAVYLCASSFLDRRLEAFFGQGTRLTVV.

This chain connects TRBV4-1 to TRBJ1-1; TRBD1 might be the D (5 bases). The CDR3 runs to 15 residues. CDR1 is MGHRA, CDR2 YSYEKL, per germline. Trimming took off 0 bases at V and 0 bases at J, with 8 bases between the two ends. The CDR3 region is CASSQEWGVNTEAFF. The CDR3, as DNA: TGCGCCAGCAGCCAAGAATGGGGCGTGAACACTGAAGCTTTCTTT.

This chain links TRBV29-1 with TRBJ1-2, with 8 bases that match TRBD1. The CDR3 has 14 amino acids. The V gene end was trimmed by 6 bases and the J gene end by 0 bases; junction bases not matched to a gene: 6. The germline V gene encodes CDR1 SQVTM and CDR2 ANQGSEA. This chain's CDR3 is CSVAGQGANYGYTF. CDR3 sequence (DNA): TGCAGCGTAGCTGGACAGGGAGCTAACTATGGCTACACCTTC.

The V and J genes are TRBV2 and TRBJ1-5; tentatively, D is TRBD1 (6 bases). With 4 bases removed from V and 2 bases from J, the gap between germline ends came to 15 bases. CDR3 length: 16 residues. Germline V CDR1 and CDR2: SNHLY, FYNNEI. In DNA form, the CDR3 reads TGTGCCAGCAGTGGTCCGGGGGGCTTGGGCAATCAGCCCCAGCATTTT. Residues: CASSGPGGLGNQPQHF. The variable domain in full, completed from reference TRBV2 and TRBJ1-5, reads EPEVTQTPSHQVTQMGQEVILRCVPISNHLYFYWYRQILGQKVEFLVSFYNNEISEKSEIFDDQFSVERPDGSNFTLKIRSTKLEDSAMYFCASSGPGGLGNQPQHFGDGTRLSIL.

The chain recombines TRBV5-1 with TRBJ1-2; the match to TRBD1 covers 7 bases. The length of the CDR3 is 13 residues. Germline loops: CDR1 SGHRS, CDR2 YFSETQ. With 6 bases clipped from V and 1 base from J, the junction kept 3 bases outside the gene matches. This CDR3 reads CASNSGGNYGYTF. The CDR3 bases are TGCGCCAGCAACTCAGGGGGTAACTATGGCTACACCTTC.

The chain couples TRBV2 to TRBJ2-1; 9 bases fit TRBD1. From germline, CDR1 is SNHLY and CDR2 FYNNEI. V shed 6 bases, J shed 9 bases, and the junction held 9 bases outside the gene matches. CDR3 length equals 14 residues. The CDR3 region is CASSRDRATSEQFF. For the CDR3, the DNA is TGTGCCAGCAGCCGGGACAGGGCAACCAGTGAGCAGTTCTTC.

This chain connects TRBV19 to TRBJ2-1; TRBD2 is a possible D gene (5 bases). The CDR3 loop spans 13 amino acids. Per the germline V gene, CDR1 is LNHDA and CDR2 is SQIVND (reference sequence). The V gene lost 1 base and the J gene lost 7 bases, with 8 bases spanning the gap. In DNA form, the CDR3 reads TGTGCCAGTAGTATAGGTAGCGTGAATGAGCAGTTCTTC. Translation: CASSIGSVNEQFF.

This clone was seen a handful of times. The gene calls are TRBV7-9 and TRBJ2-5; TRBD1 agrees at 7 bases. Trimming took 4 bases from V and 0 from J; bases not matched to a gene: 11. The CDR3 has 17 residues. Germline values: CDR1 SEHNR, CDR2 FQNEAQ (reference sequence). Written as DNA, the CDR3 is TGTGCCAGCAGCTCCCTCGGCCGGGACAGCAACCAAGAGACCCAGTACTTC. Translation: CASSSLGRDSNQETQYF.

J is TRBJ1-2 and V is TRBV7-3; 12 bases fit TRBD1. Germline V lookup: CDR1 SGHTA, CDR2 FQGTGA. CDR3 length: 16 residues. Losses at the gene ends were 4 bases for V and 6 bases for J; bases not matched to a gene: 9. CDR3 bases: TGTGCCAGCAGCTCGTACCCCGGGACAGGGGGCGATGGCTACACCTTC. This codes for CASSSYPGTGGDGYTF.

This clone has just a few counts. The rearrangement uses TRBV28 and TRBJ1-1, with D possibly being TRBD1 (5 bases). The CDR3 spans 14 residues. Trimming took 2 bases from V and 4 from J, leaving 11 bases between them. Germline V gives CDR1 MDHEN, CDR2 SYDVKM. CDR3 sequence: CASSLLTQGTEAFF. CDR3 DNA sequence: TGTGCCAGCAGTTTACTCACCCAGGGCACTGAAGCTTTCTTT.

This clone has a single count. DNA for the CDR3: TGTGCCAGCAGGAGCCTCCGGGGGGCGCAAAACATTCAGTACTTC. This codes for CASRSLRGAQNIQYF. The J gene is TRBJ2-4, the V gene TRBV6-5, with a weak D call TRBD2 (7 bases). V was shortened by 6 bases and J by 5 bases, with 17 bases between the two germline ends. The CDR3 has 15 amino acids. Germline assignment: CDR1 MNHEY and CDR2 SVGAGI.

Here the CDR3 DNA reads TGCAGCGTTAGGGGATTAGCTAACTATGGCTACACCTTC. This gives the protein CSVRGLANYGYTF. The chain has TRBV29-1 and TRBJ1-2, with D possibly TRBD1 on 5 matching bases. V was trimmed by 5 bases and J by 0 bases, leaving 10 bases between them. Germline V CDR1 and CDR2: SQVTM, ANQGSEA. The CDR3 is 13 residues long. Full variable domain (rest looked up from reference TRBV29-1 and TRBJ1-2): SAVISQKPSRDICQRGTSLTIQCQVDSQVTMMFWYRQQPGQSLTLIATANQGSEATYESGFVIDKFPISRPNLTFSTLTVSNMSPEDSSIYLCSVRGLANYGYTFGSGTRLTVV.

The chain carries TRBV7-9 and TRBJ2-5; TRBD2 aligns across 8 bases. V lost 2 bases, J lost 2 bases, and 10 bases stayed unmatched. This CDR3 is 17 amino acids long. Germline-derived CDR1 and CDR2 are SEHNR and FQNEAQ (reference sequence). This chain's CDR3 is CASSLFGRGTTQETQYF. The CDR3 bases are TGTGCCAGCAGCTTATTCGGGAGGGGTACCACTCAAGAGACCCAGTACTTC.

The V call is TRBV5-6, the J call TRBJ2-7; 9 nucleotides align to TRBD1. CDR1 is SGHDT and CDR2 is YYEEEE in the germline V gene. The CDR3 length is 13 residues. The trim removed 4 bases at V and 7 bases at J, leaving 6 bases unmatched. Here the CDR3 reads CASSAGTGKEQYV. Here the CDR3 DNA reads TGTGCCAGCAGCGCCGGGACAGGGAAAGAGCAGTACGTC.

This chain uses TRBV4-1 with TRBJ2-7; 7 bases agree with TRBD1. V was clipped by 1 base and J by 4 bases; unmatched bases: 4. The CDR3 extends over 14 amino acids. CDR1 and CDR2 from the germline V gene are MGHRA and YSYEKL. DNA for the CDR3: TGCGCCAGCAGCCAAGGGGACAGCCGATACGAGCAGTACTTC. This sequence encodes CASSQGDSRYEQYF.

The chain has TRBV6-6 and TRBJ2-7, with D possibly TRBD1 on 6 matching bases. CDR3 length: 14 residues. The V and J ends lost 6 bases and 4 bases respectively, with 16 bases between them. Germline CDR1 is MNHNY and CDR2 is SVGAGI (reference sequence). CDR3 region: CASRSRDIKYEQYF. The DNA of the CDR3 is TGTGCCAGCAGAAGCCGGGACATAAAATACGAGCAGTACTTC.

V usage is TRBV4-2 and J usage is TRBJ1-1; 8 nucleotides match TRBD1. J lost 0 bases, V lost 2 bases, and 5 bases had no gene match. Germline V gene data show CDR1 as LGHNA and CDR2 as YNFKEQ. The CDR3 loop spans 16 amino acids. The CDR3 loop reads CASSQTGGSMNTEAFF. DNA of the CDR3: TGTGCCAGCAGCCAAACAGGGGGTTCAATGAACACTGAAGCTTTCTTT.

The V gene is TRBV5-1, the J gene TRBJ1-1; D is possibly TRBD1 (5 bases). The germline V and J ends were trimmed by 5 bases and 0 bases, with 11 bases remaining between them. The CDR3 length is 14 residues. Germline CDR1 and CDR2: SGHRS and YFSETQ. The CDR3 loop reads CASSMDIMNTEAFF. CDR3 DNA: TGCGCCAGCAGTATGGACATAATGAACACTGAAGCTTTCTTT.

This clone was seen more than once but under ten times. The chain combines TRBV7-2 with TRBJ2-7; 8 bases line up with TRBD2. The CDR3 is made up of 14 amino acids. V gave up 6 bases and J gave up 0 bases; unmatched junction bases: 4. In germline, CDR1 is SGHTA, CDR2 FQGNSA. The CDR3 sequence: CASRPGLASYEQYF. In DNA, the CDR3 is TGTGCCAGCAGACCCGGACTAGCCTCCTACGAGCAGTACTTC.

The chain carries TRBV19 and TRBJ1-1, with D uncertain. This CDR3 is built from 13 residues. CDR1 and CDR2 (germline): LNHDA, SQIVND (reference sequence). The germline V and J ends were trimmed by 3 bases and 4 bases, with 9 bases remaining between them. The CDR3 nucleotides read TGTGCCAGTAGTATTGGGCAGGCCACTGAAGCTTTCTTT. Its translation is CASSIGQATEAFF.

The V call is TRBV4-1, the J call TRBJ1-1; D gene ambiguous. V was trimmed by 1 base and J by 5 bases, leaving 14 bases between them. The CDR3 length is 15 residues. Germline-derived CDR1 and CDR2 are MGHRA and YSYEKL. DNA for the CDR3: TGCGCCAGCAGCCAAGTAGCCCCGAGAGGGACTGAAGCTTTCTTT. Protein product: CASSQVAPRGTEAFF.